These T cell receptor beta chains were read from a single sample in a study of blood T cell repertoires in COVID-19. Data came from immunoSEQ multiplex PCR; TCRdb stores just in-frame clones and leaves some out. The sample consists of around 310,000 clones, just under 90% of them appearing once. Material for sequencing was PBMCs or T cells enriched from blood (not recorded which). These receptor sequences come from a woman aged 25 to 39 who had recovered from COVID-19. Each CDR3 is given with its conserved first and last residue. Fields, in order: J gene, V gene, D gene, clone size, CDR3 length, CDR3 protein, CDR3 DNA. The D gene is left open where the match is weak. For some rows the clone size is stated as once, few or many, or as a class when expanded; others skip it.

TRBJ1-1	TRBV10-3	TRBD1	NA	13	CAIGPGGATEAFF	TGTGCCATCGGCCCAGGGGGTGCAACTGAAGCTTTCTTT
TRBJ2-7	TRBV4-3	TRBD2	NA	15	CASSPSGVLSYEQYF	TGCGCCAGCAGCCCGAGCGGGGTTCTGTCCTACGAGCAGTACTTC
TRBJ2-7	TRBV10-3	TRBD1	NA	16	CAISHRGTPDSYEQYF	TGTGCCATCAGTCACAGGGGGACACCCGACTCCTACGAGCAGTACTTC
TRBJ2-7	TRBV13	TRBD2	NA	16	CASSSYGSGSLYEQYF	TGTGCCAGCAGCTCCTATGGTAGCGGGAGTTTATACGAGCAGTACTTC
TRBJ2-5	TRBV3-1/TRBV3-2	TRBD1	NA	16	CASSQFLLQGSETQYF	TGTGCCAGCAGCCAATTTCTCCTACAGGGGTCGGAGACCCAGTACTTC
TRBJ1-2	TRBV10-2	NA	NA	12	CASGEANYGYTF	TGCGCCAGCGGAGAAGCTAACTATGGCTACACCTTC
TRBJ2-2	TRBV6-2/TRBV6-3	NA	NA	16	CASSLLTGLNTGELFF	TGTGCCAGCAGTTTGCTAACAGGGCTTAACACCGGGGAGCTGTTTTTT
TRBJ2-1	TRBV27	NA	NA	15	CASSPRDNPNNEQFF	TGTGCCAGCAGTCCCCGGGATAACCCTAACAATGAGCAGTTCTTC
TRBJ2-5	TRBV4-2	TRBD1	NA	15	CASSQPGQQKETQYF	TGTGCCAGCAGCCAACCGGGACAGCAAAAAGAGACCCAGTACTTC
TRBJ2-7	TRBV21-1	NA	few	18	CASSKRGYRGRALREQYF	TGTGCCAGCAGCAAAAGAGGTTATCGCGGGAGGGCCCTCCGGGAGCAGTACTTC
TRBJ2-5	TRBV6-5	TRBD2	NA	15	CASSYTSGYQETQYF	TGTGCCAGCAGTTACACTAGCGGGTACCAAGAGACCCAGTACTTC